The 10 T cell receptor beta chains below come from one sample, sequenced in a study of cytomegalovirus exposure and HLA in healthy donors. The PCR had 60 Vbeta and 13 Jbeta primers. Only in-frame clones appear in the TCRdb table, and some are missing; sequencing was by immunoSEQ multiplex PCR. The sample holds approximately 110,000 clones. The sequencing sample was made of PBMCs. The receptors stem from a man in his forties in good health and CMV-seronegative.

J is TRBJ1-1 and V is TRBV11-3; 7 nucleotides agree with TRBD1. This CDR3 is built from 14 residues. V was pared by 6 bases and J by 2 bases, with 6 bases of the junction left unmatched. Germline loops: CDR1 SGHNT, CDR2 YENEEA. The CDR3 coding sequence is TGTGCCAGCAGGCACAGGGGATTCAACACTGAAGCTTTCTTT. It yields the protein CASRHRGFNTEAFF.

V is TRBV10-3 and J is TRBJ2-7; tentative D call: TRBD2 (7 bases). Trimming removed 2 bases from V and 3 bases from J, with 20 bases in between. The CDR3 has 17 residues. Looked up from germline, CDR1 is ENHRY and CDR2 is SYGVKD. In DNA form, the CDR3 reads TGTGCCATCAGTGAGCAGAGGTCGGGGGGAGGGGGCTACGAGCAGTACTTC. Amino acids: CAISEQRSGGGGYEQYF.

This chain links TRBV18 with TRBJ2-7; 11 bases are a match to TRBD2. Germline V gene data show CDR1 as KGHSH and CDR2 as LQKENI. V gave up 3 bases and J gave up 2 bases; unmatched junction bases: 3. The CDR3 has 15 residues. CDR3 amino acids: CASSPGLAEPYEQYF. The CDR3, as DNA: TGTGCCAGCTCACCGGGACTAGCGGAGCCCTACGAGCAGTACTTC.

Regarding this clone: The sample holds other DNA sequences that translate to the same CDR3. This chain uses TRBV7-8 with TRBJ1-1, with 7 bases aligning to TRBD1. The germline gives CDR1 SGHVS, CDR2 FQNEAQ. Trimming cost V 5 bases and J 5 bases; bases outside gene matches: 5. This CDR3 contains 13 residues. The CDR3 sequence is CASSLKQGTEAFF. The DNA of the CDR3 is TGTGCCAGCAGCCTCAAACAGGGGACTGAAGCTTTCTTT. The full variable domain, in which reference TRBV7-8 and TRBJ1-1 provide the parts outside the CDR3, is GAGVSQSPRYKVAKRGQDVALRCDPISGHVSLFWYQQALGQGPEFLTYFQNEAQLDKSGLPSDRFFAERPEGSVSTLKIQRTQQEDSAVYLCASSLKQGTEAFFGQGTRLTVV.

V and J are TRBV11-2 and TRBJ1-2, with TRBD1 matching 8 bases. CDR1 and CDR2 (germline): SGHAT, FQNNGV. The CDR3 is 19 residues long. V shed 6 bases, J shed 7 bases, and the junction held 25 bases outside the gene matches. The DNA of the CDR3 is TGTGCCAGCAGTCCCAGTGTCCTAAATATTTGGCGGACAGGGCCTGGCTACACCTTC. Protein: CASSPSVLNIWRTGPGYTF.

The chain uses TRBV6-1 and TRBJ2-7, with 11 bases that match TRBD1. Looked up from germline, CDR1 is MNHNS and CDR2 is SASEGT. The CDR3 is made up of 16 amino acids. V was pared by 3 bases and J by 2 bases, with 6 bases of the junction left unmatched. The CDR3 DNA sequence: TGTGCCAGCAGTGATCCAAGGACAGGGGGCCCCTACGAGCAGTACTTC. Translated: CASSDPRTGGPYEQYF.

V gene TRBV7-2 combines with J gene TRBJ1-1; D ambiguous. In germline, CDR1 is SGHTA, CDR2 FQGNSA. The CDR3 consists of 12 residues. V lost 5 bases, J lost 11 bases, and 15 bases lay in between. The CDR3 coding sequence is TGTGCCAGCAGCCCCGGACGAGGGCGGGCTTTCTTT. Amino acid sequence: CASSPGRGRAFF.

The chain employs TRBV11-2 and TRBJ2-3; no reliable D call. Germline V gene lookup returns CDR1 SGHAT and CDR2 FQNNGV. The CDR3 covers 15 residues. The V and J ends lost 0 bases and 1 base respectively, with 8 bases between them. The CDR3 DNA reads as TGTGCCAGCAGCTTAGAGGCTCGGGGCACAGATACGCAGTATTTT. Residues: CASSLEARGTDTQYF. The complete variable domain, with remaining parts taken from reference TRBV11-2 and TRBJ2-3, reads EAGVAQSPRYKIIEKRQSVAFWCNPISGHATLYWYQQILGQGPKLLIQFQNNGVVDDSQLPKDRFSAERLKGVDSTLKIQPAKLEDSAVYLCASSLEARGTDTQYFGPGTRLTVL.

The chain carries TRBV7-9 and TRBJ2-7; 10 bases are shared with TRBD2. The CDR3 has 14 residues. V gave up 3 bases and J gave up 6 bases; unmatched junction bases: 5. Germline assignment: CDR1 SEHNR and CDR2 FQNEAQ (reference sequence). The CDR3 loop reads CASSFSGRPLEQYF. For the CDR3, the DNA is TGTGCCAGCAGCTTTAGCGGGAGGCCCCTCGAGCAGTACTTC.

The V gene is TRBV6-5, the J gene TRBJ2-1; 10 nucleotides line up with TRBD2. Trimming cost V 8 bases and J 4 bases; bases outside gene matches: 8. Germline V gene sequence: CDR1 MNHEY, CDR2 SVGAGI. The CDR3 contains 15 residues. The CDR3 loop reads CASGTGTSAYNEQFF. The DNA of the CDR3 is TGTGCCAGCGGAACCGGGACTAGCGCGTACAATGAGCAGTTCTTC.